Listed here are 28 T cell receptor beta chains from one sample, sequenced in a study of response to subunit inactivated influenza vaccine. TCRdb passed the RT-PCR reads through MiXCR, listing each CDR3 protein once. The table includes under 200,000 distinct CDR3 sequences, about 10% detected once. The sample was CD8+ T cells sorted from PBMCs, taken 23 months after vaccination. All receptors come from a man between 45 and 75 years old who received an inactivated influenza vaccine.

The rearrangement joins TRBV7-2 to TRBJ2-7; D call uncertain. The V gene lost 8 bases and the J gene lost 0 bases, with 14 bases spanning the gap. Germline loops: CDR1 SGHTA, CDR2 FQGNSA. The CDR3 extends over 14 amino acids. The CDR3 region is CASVADAYSYEQYF. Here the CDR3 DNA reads TGTGCCAGCGTCGCGGACGCTTACTCCTACGAGCAGTACTTC.

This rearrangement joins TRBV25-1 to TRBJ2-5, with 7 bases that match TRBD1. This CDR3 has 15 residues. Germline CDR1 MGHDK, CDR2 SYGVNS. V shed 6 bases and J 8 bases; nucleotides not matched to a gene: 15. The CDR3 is CASSETTGVGSTQYF. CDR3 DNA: TGTGCCAGCAGCGAAACAACAGGGGTGGGGAGTACCCAGTACTTC.

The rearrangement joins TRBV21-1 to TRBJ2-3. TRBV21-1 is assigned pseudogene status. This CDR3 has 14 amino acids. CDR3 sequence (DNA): TGTGCCAGCAGCATCCGACCGGTCACAGATACGCAGTATTTT. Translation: CASSIRPVTDTQYF.

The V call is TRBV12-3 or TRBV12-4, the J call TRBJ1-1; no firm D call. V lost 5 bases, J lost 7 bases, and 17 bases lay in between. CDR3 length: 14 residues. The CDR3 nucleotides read TGTGCCAGCAGTCCCGGACTGGGCTTCGGTGAAGCTTTCTTT. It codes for CASSPGLGFGEAFF.

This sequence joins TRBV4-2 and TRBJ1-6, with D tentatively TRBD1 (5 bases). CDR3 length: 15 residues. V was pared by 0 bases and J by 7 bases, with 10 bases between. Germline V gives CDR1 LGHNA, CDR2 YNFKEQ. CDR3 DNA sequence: TGTGCCAGCAGCCAAGAAGGGGAGATGAATTCACCCCTCCACTTT. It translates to CASSQEGEMNSPLHF.

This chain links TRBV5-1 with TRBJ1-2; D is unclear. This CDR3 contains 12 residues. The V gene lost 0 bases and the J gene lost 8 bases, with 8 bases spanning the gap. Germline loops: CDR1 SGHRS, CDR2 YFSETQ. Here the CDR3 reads CASSLDVGGYTF. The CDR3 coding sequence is TGCGCCAGCAGCTTGGATGTTGGCGGCTACACCTTC.

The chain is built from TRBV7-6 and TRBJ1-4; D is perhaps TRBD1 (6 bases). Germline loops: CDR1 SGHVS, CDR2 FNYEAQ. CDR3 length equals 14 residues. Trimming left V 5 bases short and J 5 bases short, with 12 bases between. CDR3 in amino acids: CASSTGTENEKLFF. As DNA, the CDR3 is TGTGCCAGCAGCACAGGGACCGAGAATGAAAAACTGTTTTTT. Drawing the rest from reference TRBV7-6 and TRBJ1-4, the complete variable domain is GAGVSQSPRYKVTKRGQDVALRCDPISGHVSLYWYRQALGQGPEFLTYFNYEAQQDKSGLPNDRFSAERPEGSISTLTIQRTEQRDSAMYRCASSTGTENEKLFFGSGTQLSVL.

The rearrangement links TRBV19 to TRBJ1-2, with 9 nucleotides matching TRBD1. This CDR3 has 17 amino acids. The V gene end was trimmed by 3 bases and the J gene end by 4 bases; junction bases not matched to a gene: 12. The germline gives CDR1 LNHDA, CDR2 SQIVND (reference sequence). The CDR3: CASSIVRRTGVGYGYTF. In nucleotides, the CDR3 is TGTGCCAGTAGTATCGTCAGAAGGACAGGGGTCGGCTATGGCTACACCTTC. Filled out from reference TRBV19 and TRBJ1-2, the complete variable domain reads DGGITQSPKYLFRKEGQNVTLSCEQNLNHDAMYWYRQDPGQGLRLIYYSQIVNDFQKGDIAEGYSVSREKKESFPLTVTSAQKNPTAFYLCASSIVRRTGVGYGYTFGSGTRLTVV.

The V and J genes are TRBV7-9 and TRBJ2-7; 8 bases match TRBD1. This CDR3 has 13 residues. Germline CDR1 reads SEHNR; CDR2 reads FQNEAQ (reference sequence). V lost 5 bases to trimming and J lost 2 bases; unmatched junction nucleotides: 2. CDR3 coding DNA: TGTGCCAGCAGCCACAGGGGGACCTACGAGCAGTACTTC. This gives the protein CASSHRGTYEQYF. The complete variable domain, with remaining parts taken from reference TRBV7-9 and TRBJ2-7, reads DTGVSQNPRHKITKRGQNVTFRCDPISEHNRLYWYRQTLGQGPEFLTYFQNEAQLEKSRLLSDRFSAERPKGSFSTLEIQRTEQGDSAMYLCASSHRGTYEQYFGPGTRLTVT.

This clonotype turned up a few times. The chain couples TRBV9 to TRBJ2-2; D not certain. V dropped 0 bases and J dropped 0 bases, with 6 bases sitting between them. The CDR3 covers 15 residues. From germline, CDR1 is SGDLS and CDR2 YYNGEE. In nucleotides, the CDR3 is TGTGCCAGCAGCGTAGGACCAACGAACACCGGGGAGCTGTTTTTT. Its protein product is CASSVGPTNTGELFF.

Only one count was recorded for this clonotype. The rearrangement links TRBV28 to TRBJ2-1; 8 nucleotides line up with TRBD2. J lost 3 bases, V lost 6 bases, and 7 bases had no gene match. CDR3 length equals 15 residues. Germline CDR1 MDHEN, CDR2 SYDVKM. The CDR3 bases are TGTGCCAGCAGGTTCGGACTAGCTTACTACAATGAGCAGTTCTTC. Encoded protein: CASRFGLAYYNEQFF.

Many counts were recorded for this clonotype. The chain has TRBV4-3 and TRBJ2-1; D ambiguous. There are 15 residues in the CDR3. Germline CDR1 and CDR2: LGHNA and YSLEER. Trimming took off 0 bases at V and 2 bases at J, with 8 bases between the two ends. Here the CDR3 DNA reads TGCGCCAGCAGCCAAGATCCCCACCCCTACAATGAGCAGTTCTTC. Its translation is CASSQDPHPYNEQFF.

The CDR3 reads CSARVLLAGAARSGELFF. The CDR3 DNA reads TGCAGTGCTAGAGTATTACTAGCGGGGGCCGCCAGGAGCGGGGAGCTGTTTTTT. The gene calls are TRBV20-1 and TRBJ2-2; 11 nucleotides agree with TRBD2. Germline assignment: CDR1 DFQATT and CDR2 SNEGSKA (reference sequence). The trim removed 1 base at V and 7 bases at J, leaving 14 bases unmatched. CDR3 length equals 18 residues.

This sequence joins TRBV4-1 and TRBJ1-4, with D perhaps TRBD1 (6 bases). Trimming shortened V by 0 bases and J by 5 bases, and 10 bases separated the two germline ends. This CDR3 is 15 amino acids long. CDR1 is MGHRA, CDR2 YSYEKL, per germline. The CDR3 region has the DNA TGCGCCAGCAGCCAAGATTCAGGGGTAAATGAAAAACTGTTTTTT. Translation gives CASSQDSGVNEKLFF.

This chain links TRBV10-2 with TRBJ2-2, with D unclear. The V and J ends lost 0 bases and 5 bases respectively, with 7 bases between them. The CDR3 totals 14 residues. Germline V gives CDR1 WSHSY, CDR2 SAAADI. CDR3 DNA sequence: TGCGCCAGCAGTGAGTCGAGTCAAACCGGGGAGCTGTTTTTT. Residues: CASSESSQTGELFF.

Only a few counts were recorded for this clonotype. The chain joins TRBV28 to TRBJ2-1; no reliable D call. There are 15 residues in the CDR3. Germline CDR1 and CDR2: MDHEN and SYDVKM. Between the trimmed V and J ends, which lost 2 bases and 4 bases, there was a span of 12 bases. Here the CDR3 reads CASSLTPGLYNEQFF. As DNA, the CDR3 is TGTGCCAGCAGTTTAACGCCAGGCCTATACAATGAGCAGTTCTTC.

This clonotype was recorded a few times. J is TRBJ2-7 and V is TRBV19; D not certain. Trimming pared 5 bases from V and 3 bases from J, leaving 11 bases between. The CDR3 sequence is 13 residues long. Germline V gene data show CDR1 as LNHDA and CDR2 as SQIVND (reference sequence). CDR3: CASSLRVFYEQYF. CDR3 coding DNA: TGTGCCAGTAGTCTCCGGGTTTTCTACGAGCAGTACTTC.

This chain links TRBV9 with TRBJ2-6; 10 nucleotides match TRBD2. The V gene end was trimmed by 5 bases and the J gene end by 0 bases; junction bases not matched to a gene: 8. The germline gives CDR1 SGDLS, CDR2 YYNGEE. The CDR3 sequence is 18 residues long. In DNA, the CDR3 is TGTGCCAGCAGTCGTAGCGGGGGGACCACCTCTGGGGCCAACGTCCTGACTTTC. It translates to CASSRSGGTTSGANVLTF.

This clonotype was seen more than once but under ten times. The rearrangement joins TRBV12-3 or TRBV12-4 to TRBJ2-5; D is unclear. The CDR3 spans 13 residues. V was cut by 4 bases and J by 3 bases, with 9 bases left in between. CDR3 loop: CASSSTFEETQYF. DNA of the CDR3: TGTGCCAGCAGTTCCACATTCGAAGAGACCCAGTACTTC.

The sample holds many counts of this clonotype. The CDR3 region is CASSYSGEGQPQHF. DNA of the CDR3: TGTGCCAGCAGTTACTCGGGGGAGGGTCAGCCCCAGCATTTT. The gene calls are TRBV6-5 and TRBJ1-5; D may be TRBD1 (5 bases). The germline V gene has CDR1 MNHEY and CDR2 SVGAGI. Trimming removed 0 bases at V and 6 bases at J, with 9 bases between. The CDR3 is made up of 14 amino acids.

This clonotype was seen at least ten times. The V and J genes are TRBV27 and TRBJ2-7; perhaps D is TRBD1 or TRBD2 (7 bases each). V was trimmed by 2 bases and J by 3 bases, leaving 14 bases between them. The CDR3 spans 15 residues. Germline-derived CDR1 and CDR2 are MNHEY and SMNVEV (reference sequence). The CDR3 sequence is CASSLGGGGLYEQYF. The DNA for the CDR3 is TGTGCCAGCAGTTTAGGGGGAGGGGGCCTCTACGAGCAGTACTTC.

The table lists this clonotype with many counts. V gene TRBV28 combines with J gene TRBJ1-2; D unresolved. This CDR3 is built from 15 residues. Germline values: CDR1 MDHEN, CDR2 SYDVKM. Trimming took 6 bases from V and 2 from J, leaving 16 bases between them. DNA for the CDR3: TGTGCCAGCAGCCCTTCCCATACACGGAACTATGGCTACACCTTC. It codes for CASSPSHTRNYGYTF.

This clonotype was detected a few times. CDR3: CASSPGTASYNEQFF. As DNA, the CDR3 is TGTGCCAGCAGTCCCGGGACGGCTTCCTACAATGAGCAGTTCTTC. The chain couples TRBV27 to TRBJ2-1; either TRBD1 or TRBD2 may supply D (5 bases each). V was pared by 5 bases and J by 1 base, with 12 bases between. The CDR3 length is 15 residues. Germline values: CDR1 MNHEY, CDR2 SMNVEV (reference sequence).

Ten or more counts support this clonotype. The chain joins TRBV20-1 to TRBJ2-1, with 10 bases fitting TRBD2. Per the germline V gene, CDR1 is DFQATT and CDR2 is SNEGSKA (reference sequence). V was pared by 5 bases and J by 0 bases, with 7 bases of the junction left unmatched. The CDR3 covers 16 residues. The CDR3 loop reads CSARGASGSSYNEQFF. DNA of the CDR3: TGCAGTGCTCGTGGGGCTAGCGGGAGCTCCTACAATGAGCAGTTCTTC.

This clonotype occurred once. The CDR3 bases are TGTGCCAGCAGCGACATTTACAATGAGCAGTTCTTC. It translates to CASSDIYNEQFF. This chain uses TRBV7-9 with TRBJ2-1; the D is unclear. Germline loops: CDR1 SEHNR, CDR2 FQNEAQ (reference sequence). The CDR3 is 12 amino acids. The V and J ends lost 5 bases and 4 bases respectively, with 6 bases between them.

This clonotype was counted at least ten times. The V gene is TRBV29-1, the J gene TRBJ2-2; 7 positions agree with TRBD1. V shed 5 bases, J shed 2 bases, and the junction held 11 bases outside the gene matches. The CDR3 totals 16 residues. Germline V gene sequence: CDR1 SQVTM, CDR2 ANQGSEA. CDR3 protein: CSVIWGQRFNTGELFF. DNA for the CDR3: TGCAGCGTTATATGGGGACAGCGATTCAACACCGGGGAGCTGTTTTTT.

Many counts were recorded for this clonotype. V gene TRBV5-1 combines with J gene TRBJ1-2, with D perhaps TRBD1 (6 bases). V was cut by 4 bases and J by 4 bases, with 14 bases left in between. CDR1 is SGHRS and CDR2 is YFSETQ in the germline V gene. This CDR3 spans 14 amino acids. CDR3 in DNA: TGCGCCAGCAGCCACCGGGGACACGCCTATGGCTACACCTTC. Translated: CASSHRGHAYGYTF. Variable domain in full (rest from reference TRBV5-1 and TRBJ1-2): KAGVTQTPRYLIKTRGQQVTLSCSPISGHRSVSWYQQTPGQGLQFLFEYFSETQRNKGNFPGRFSGRQFSNSRSEMNVSTLELGDSALYLCASSHRGHAYGYTFGSGTRLTVV.

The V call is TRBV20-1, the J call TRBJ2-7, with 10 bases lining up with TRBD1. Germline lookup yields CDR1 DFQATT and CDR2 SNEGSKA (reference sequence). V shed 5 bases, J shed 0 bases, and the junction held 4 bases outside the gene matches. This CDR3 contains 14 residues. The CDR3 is CSAFRDRGSYEQYF. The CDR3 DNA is TGCAGTGCTTTCCGGGACAGGGGCTCCTACGAGCAGTACTTC.